A selection of T cell receptor delta chains follows, all from one sample in a study of gamma-delta chains in newborns, infants, children. TCRdb fed the reads to CATT. The data contain 10,000 or so delta-chain clones, 20% to 25% of them seen just once; the ten biggest clones take up approximately 4.7%. Sequencing was carried out using blood. Receptors were obtained from a child who was a newborn, infant or young child, either healthy, febrile or measles-vaccinated (not recorded which). The CDR3 runs from the conserved cysteine through the conserved F or W. Fields, in order: clone size, D gene, J gene, V gene, CDR3 DNA, CDR3 protein. D genes are given only for firm matches. The size entry is marked missing in some rows and otherwise reads once, few, many or a size class.

few	TRDD3	TRDJ3	TRDV2	TGTGCCTGTGACACCTGGGATACTGGGGGAGATCGCTCCTGGGACACCCGACAGATGTTTTTC	CACDTWDTGGDRSWDTRQMFF
-	TRDD3	TRDJ1	TRDV2	TGTGCCTGTGACACCGTCGGTCTGGGGGATGCCCATAAACTCATCTTT	CACDTVGLGDAHKLIF
once	-	TRDJ1	TRDV2	TGTGCCTGTGACCGGTGGGGGGAGAACGAGGAAACCGATAAAATCATCTTT	CACDRWGENEETDKIIF
few	-	TRDJ1	TRDV2	TGTGCCTGTGACACCCTACTTTGGGAGTACACCGATAAACTCATCTTT	CACDTLLWEYTDKLIF
few	TRDD3	TRDJ1	TRDV2	TGTGCCTGTGACACGTGGACTTCCCGGGGGATTCGTGACACCGATAAACTCATCTTT	CACDTWTSRGIRDTDKLIF
-	TRDD2	TRDJ1	TRDV2	TGTGCCTGTGACATGACCTTCCTACCGAGTCCCCCCGGCGGGTCAGACCAAATCACCGATAAACTCATCTTT	CACDMTFLPSPPGGSDQITDKLIF
few	TRDD3	TRDJ3	TRDV2	TGTGCCTGTGACACGTTACTGGGGGATACTAGCTCCTGGGACACCCGACAGATGTTTTTC	CACDTLLGDTSSWDTRQMFF
few	TRDD3	TRDJ1	TRDV2	TGTGCCTGTGACTCCATCCTTGTACTGGGGGAGAGATCGTACACCGATAAACTCATCTTT	CACDSILVLGERSYTDKLIF
few	-	TRDJ1	TRDV2	TGTGCCTGTGACACCGTAGGGGGGTACACCGATAAACTCATCTTT	CACDTVGGYTDKLIF
few	TRDD3	TRDJ1	TRDV2	TGTGCCTGTGACAACTGGGGGACCATACAGTACACCGATAAACTCATCTTT	CACDNWGTIQYTDKLIF
-	TRDD3	TRDJ3	TRDV2	TGTGCCTGTGACACCTTACTGGGGGATACAGGGAGACCTTCCTGTGACACCCGACAGATGTTTTTC	CACDTLLGDTGRPSCDTRQMFF
-	-	TRDJ1	TRDV2	TGTGCCTGTGACGCCATACCGTCAGATAAACTCATCTTT	CACDAIPSDKLIF
-	TRDD3	TRDJ1	TRDV2	TGTGCCTGTGATGCCCTGATGGGGGATACGCGGTATCCCGATAAACTCATCTTT	CACDALMGDTRYPDKLIF
-	TRDD3	TRDJ1	TRDV2	TGTGCCTGTGACAACGTCTCTACTGGGGGAAACACCGATAAACTCATCTTT	CACDNVSTGGNTDKLIF
few	-	TRDJ3	TRDV2	TGTGCCCGTGACCCCCTAGTCCGACTCGTTTCCTGGGACACCCGACAGATGTTTTTC	CARDPLVRLVSWDTRQMFF
-	-	TRDJ3	TRDV2	TGTGCCTGTGACACAGGGTTTACTGGTGGATACCCCTCCTTGGACACCCGACAGATGTTTTTC	CACDTGFTGGYPSLDTRQMFF
-	-	TRDJ1	TRDV2	TGTGCCCGTGACACCGTTGGGGGGTACGACACCGATAAACTCATCTTT	CARDTVGGYDTDKLIF
few	-	TRDJ1	TRDV2	TGTGCCTGTGACACCTTAGAAGTACTGGGAGGCGATAAACTCATCTTT	CACDTLEVLGGDKLIF
-	TRDD3	TRDJ1	TRDV2	TGTGCCTGTGACACCCTTCGACTGGGGGATCCTGGATTGAGCCCCGATAAACTCATCTTT	CACDTLRLGDPGLSPDKLIF
medium-sized	TRDD3	TRDJ1	TRDV2	TGTGCCTGTGACGATCTTACTGGGGGATACGGCACCGATAAACTCATCTTT	CACDDLTGGYGTDKLIF
-	TRDD3	TRDJ1	TRDV2	TGTGCCTGTGACCCTGGGGACTGGGGGACCAAGGGCACCGATAAACTCATCTTT	CACDPGDWGTKGTDKLIF
-	TRDD3	TRDJ3	TRDV2	TGTGCCTGTGACACCGTACTGGGGGGTAGCTCCTGGGACACCCGACAGATGTTTTTC	CACDTVLGGSSWDTRQMFF